A selection of T cell receptor beta chains follows, all from one sample in a study of memory CD4+ T cells and cytomegalovirus serostatus. Profiling relied on immunoSEQ multiplex PCR, and the TCRdb table lists in-frame clones only, not all of them. In the table there are about 59,000 clones, about 81% of which are singletons. Sequenced: memory CD4+ T cells from blood. The receptors were gathered from an adult in good health and CMV-seronegative. CDR3s include the opening cysteine and the closing phenylalanine or tryptophan. Each record gives: D gene, clone size, V gene, J gene, CDR3 protein, CDR3 DNA. The D gene is left open where the match is weak. Clone size is shown for a subset of rows, as once, few, many or a class of expanded clone.

d_gene: .; abundance: medium-sized; v_gene: TRBV2; j_gene: TRBJ2-7; CDR3aa: CASSGGYYEQYF; CDR3nt: TGTGCCAGCAGTGGAGGGTACTACGAGCAGTACTTC
d_gene: .; abundance: .; v_gene: TRBV5-6; j_gene: TRBJ2-3; CDR3aa: CASSLLRAPDTQYF; CDR3nt: TGTGCCAGCAGCTTGCTAAGGGCGCCAGATACGCAGTATTTT
d_gene: .; abundance: .; v_gene: TRBV7-2; j_gene: TRBJ2-3; CDR3aa: CASSLMTLSTDTQYF; CDR3nt: TGTGCCAGCAGCTTAATGACACTCAGCACAGATACGCAGTATTTT
d_gene: TRBD2; abundance: .; v_gene: TRBV19; j_gene: TRBJ2-1; CDR3aa: CASSAGWTSRGQFF; CDR3nt: TGTGCCAGTAGTGCGGGATGGACTAGCCGCGGGCAGTTCTTC
d_gene: TRBD1; abundance: .; v_gene: TRBV6-5; j_gene: TRBJ1-2; CDR3aa: CASSYQRDRANYGYTF; CDR3nt: TGTGCCAGCAGTTACCAACGAGACAGGGCTAACTATGGCTACACCTTC
d_gene: .; abundance: .; v_gene: TRBV27; j_gene: TRBJ2-5; CDR3aa: CASSLRGSVQETQYF; CDR3nt: TGTGCCAGCAGCCTGCGGGGCAGTGTGCAAGAGACCCAGTACTTC
d_gene: TRBD1; abundance: few; v_gene: TRBV4-1; j_gene: TRBJ1-2; CDR3aa: CASSLTTGVYGYTF; CDR3nt: TGCGCCAGCAGCCTAACCACAGGGGTGTATGGCTACACCTTC
d_gene: .; abundance: .; v_gene: TRBV6-1; j_gene: TRBJ2-7; CDR3aa: CASSEAGTSSYEQYF; CDR3nt: TGTGCCAGCAGTGAAGCAGGTACCTCTTCCTACGAGCAGTACTTC
d_gene: .; abundance: .; v_gene: TRBV28; j_gene: TRBJ2-5; CDR3aa: CASSLLRGPRETQYF; CDR3nt: TGTGCCAGCAGTTTATTGAGGGGTCCGCGGGAGACCCAGTACTTC
d_gene: TRBD1; abundance: .; v_gene: TRBV2; j_gene: TRBJ1-1; CDR3aa: CASRPGQGVSEAFF; CDR3nt: TGTGCCAGCAGGCCGGGACAGGGTGTCTCCGAAGCTTTCTTT
d_gene: TRBD2; abundance: .; v_gene: TRBV4-2; j_gene: TRBJ2-7; CDR3aa: CASSQEVAGGYEQYF; CDR3nt: TGTGCCAGCAGCCAAGAAGTAGCGGGAGGCTACGAGCAGTACTTC
d_gene: TRBD1; abundance: .; v_gene: TRBV28; j_gene: TRBJ1-3; CDR3aa: CASSRQGTFSGNTIYF; CDR3nt: TGTGCCAGCAGTCGACAGGGAACCTTCTCTGGAAACACCATATATTTT
d_gene: TRBD2; abundance: .; v_gene: TRBV5-6; j_gene: TRBJ2-1; CDR3aa: CASSMLAGQNKNEQFF; CDR3nt: TGTGCCAGCAGCATGCTAGCGGGGCAAAATAAGAATGAGCAGTTCTTC
d_gene: .; abundance: .; v_gene: TRBV2; j_gene: TRBJ1-5; CDR3aa: CASGRTSSNQPQHF; CDR3nt: TGTGCCAGCGGACGGACCTCTAGCAATCAGCCCCAGCATTTT
d_gene: .; abundance: .; v_gene: TRBV7-2; j_gene: TRBJ1-5; CDR3aa: CASSDSLNQPQHF; CDR3nt: TGTGCCAGCAGCGACAGTTTGAATCAGCCCCAGCATTTT
d_gene: TRBD1; abundance: .; v_gene: TRBV7-2; j_gene: TRBJ2-2; CDR3aa: CASSSGQGIGTGELFF; CDR3nt: TGTGCCAGCAGCTCCGGACAGGGTATAGGCACCGGGGAGCTGTTTTTT
d_gene: .; abundance: .; v_gene: TRBV6-4; j_gene: TRBJ2-2; CDR3aa: CASRAEIGELFF; CDR3nt: TGTGCCAGCAGGGCGGAAATCGGGGAGCTGTTTTTT
d_gene: TRBD2; abundance: .; v_gene: TRBV11-1; j_gene: TRBJ2-1; CDR3aa: CASSPRGLAGLEQFF; CDR3nt: TGTGCCAGCAGCCCGAGGGGACTAGCGGGGCTTGAGCAGTTCTTC
d_gene: .; abundance: .; v_gene: TRBV30; j_gene: TRBJ1-3; CDR3aa: CAWRLGRGSNTIYF; CDR3nt: TGTGCCTGGAGGTTGGGCAGGGGATCGAACACCATATATTTT
d_gene: TRBD1; abundance: once; v_gene: TRBV7-2; j_gene: TRBJ1-2; CDR3aa: CASSLGQGGGQIRYGYTF; CDR3nt: TGTGCCAGCAGCTTAGGTCAAGGAGGGGGACAGATCCGCTATGGCTACACCTTC
d_gene: TRBD1; abundance: .; v_gene: TRBV11-3; j_gene: TRBJ2-7; CDR3aa: CASSPPTGMGEQYF; CDR3nt: TGTGCCAGCAGCCCACCGACAGGGATGGGCGAGCAGTACTTC
d_gene: TRBD1; abundance: .; v_gene: TRBV30; j_gene: TRBJ1-2; CDR3aa: CAGRQGAEGYTF; CDR3nt: TGTGCCGGAAGACAGGGGGCAGAAGGCTACACCTTC
d_gene: .; abundance: .; v_gene: TRBV5-4; j_gene: TRBJ1-1; CDR3aa: CASTTAGQLNTEAFF; CDR3nt: TGTGCCAGCACCACCGCGGGCCAGTTGAACACTGAAGCTTTCTTT
d_gene: TRBD2; abundance: .; v_gene: TRBV7-2; j_gene: TRBJ2-7; CDR3aa: CADRRTSGTKVDF; CDR3nt: TGTGCCGATAGGAGGACTAGCGGTACAAAGGTGGACTTC
d_gene: TRBD1; abundance: .; v_gene: TRBV5-1; j_gene: TRBJ2-7; CDR3aa: CASSLTGTGAGGSYEQYF; CDR3nt: TGCGCCAGCAGCTTGACCGGGACAGGGGCGGGTGGGTCCTACGAGCAGTACTTC
d_gene: TRBD1; abundance: .; v_gene: TRBV6-6; j_gene: TRBJ1-5; CDR3aa: CASNSRDRAQPQHF; CDR3nt: TGTGCCAGCAACAGCCGGGACAGAGCCCAGCCCCAGCATTTT
d_gene: .; abundance: once; v_gene: TRBV28; j_gene: TRBJ2-2; CDR3aa: CASSAAVRGTGELFF; CDR3nt: TGTGCCAGCAGTGCAGCTGTAAGGGGAACCGGGGAGCTGTTTTTT
d_gene: .; abundance: .; v_gene: TRBV11-3; j_gene: TRBJ1-1; CDR3aa: CASSLDSWQGGTEAFF; CDR3nt: TGTGCCAGCAGCTTAGATAGTTGGCAGGGAGGCACTGAAGCTTTCTTT
d_gene: .; abundance: .; v_gene: TRBV28; j_gene: TRBJ2-2; CDR3aa: CASSFVHPNTGELFF; CDR3nt: TGTGCCAGCAGTTTTGTACACCCGAACACCGGGGAGCTGTTTTTT
d_gene: .; abundance: .; v_gene: TRBV7-3; j_gene: TRBJ2-1; CDR3aa: CASSLEAGEQFF; CDR3nt: TGTGCCAGCAGCTTAGAGGCTGGTGAGCAGTTCTTC
d_gene: .; abundance: once; v_gene: TRBV30; j_gene: TRBJ1-3; CDR3aa: CAWSVYKSGNTIYF; CDR3nt: TGTGCCTGGAGTGTATACAAATCTGGAAACACCATATATTTT
d_gene: .; abundance: .; v_gene: TRBV29-1; j_gene: TRBJ2-2; CDR3aa: CSVRGAGELFF; CDR3nt: TGCAGCGTGAGAGGGGCCGGGGAGCTGTTTTTT